The T cell receptor (beta chain) described here comes from a study of blood T cell repertoires in COVID-19. Study in general: Samples came from the United States, Italy and Spain, spanning acute and convalescent COVID-19. The cDNA or gDNA used as material had been derived from T cells, B-cell-depleted T cells, or PBMCs.

Authors' processing steps: Estimated nucleated cell counts came from reference gene primer amplification. Assay: immunoSEQ multiplex PCR; the TCRdb copy retains only in-frame clones and omits some. That table is the source of V, J and clone size, and D and trimming were worked out from the DNA. This table holds 24,000 or so clones, roughly 84% found once. Trimming removed 0 bases at V and 4 bases at J, with 10 bases between. CDR1 LGHNA and CDR2 YSLEER come from the germline V gene. This CDR3 comprises 15 residues. The chain carries TRBV4-3 and TRBJ1-3; no clear D gene. Input material: peripheral blood. This TCR derives from a human donor in a cohort sampled during active COVID-19. The donor label of this sample is uncertain. CDR3 protein: CASSQEVGRGNTIYF. The CDR3, as DNA: TGCGCCAGCAGCCAAGAAGTGGGGAGAGGAAACACCATATATTTT.